This T cell receptor beta chain comes out of a study of shared clonotypes between healthy human individuals. This clone was detected only once. Sequenced by immunoSEQ multiplex PCR; TCRdb stores in-frame clones only, minus some. Of millions of clones in the sample, approximately 94% are singletons; the top ten hold around 1.1%. CD45RO-negative cells were positively selected for CCR7, leaving out terminally differentiated effector memory CD45RA+ cells. This CDR3 region has 15 residues. V was clipped by 2 bases and J by 9 bases, with 17 bases between them. In germline, CDR1 is MNHEY, CDR2 SVGAGI. The TCR was taken from a man aged 18 to 29 in good health. The gene calls are TRBV6-5 and TRBJ2-1; D perhaps matches TRBD1 (5 bases). Sequenced sample: naive CD8+ T cells sorted from blood. Here the CDR3 DNA reads TGTGCCAGCAGTTACGTGGCAGGGTTGCAATCTGAGCAGTTCTTC. Protein product: CASSYVAGLQSEQFF.